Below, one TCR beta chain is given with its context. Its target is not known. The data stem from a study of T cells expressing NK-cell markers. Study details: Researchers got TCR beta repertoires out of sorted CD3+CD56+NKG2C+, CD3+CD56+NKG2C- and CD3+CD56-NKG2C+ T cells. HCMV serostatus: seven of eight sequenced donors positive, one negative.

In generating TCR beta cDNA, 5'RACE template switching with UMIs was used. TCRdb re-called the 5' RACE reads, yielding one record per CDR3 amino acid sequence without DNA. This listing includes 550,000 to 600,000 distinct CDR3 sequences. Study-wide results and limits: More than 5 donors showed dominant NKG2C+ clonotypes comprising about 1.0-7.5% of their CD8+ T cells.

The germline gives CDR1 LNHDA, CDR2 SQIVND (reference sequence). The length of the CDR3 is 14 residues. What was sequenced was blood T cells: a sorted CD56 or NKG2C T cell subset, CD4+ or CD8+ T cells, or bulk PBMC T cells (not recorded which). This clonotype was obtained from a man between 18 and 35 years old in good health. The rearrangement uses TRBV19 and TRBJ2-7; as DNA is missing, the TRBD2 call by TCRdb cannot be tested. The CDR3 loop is CASSISGPSYEQYF.